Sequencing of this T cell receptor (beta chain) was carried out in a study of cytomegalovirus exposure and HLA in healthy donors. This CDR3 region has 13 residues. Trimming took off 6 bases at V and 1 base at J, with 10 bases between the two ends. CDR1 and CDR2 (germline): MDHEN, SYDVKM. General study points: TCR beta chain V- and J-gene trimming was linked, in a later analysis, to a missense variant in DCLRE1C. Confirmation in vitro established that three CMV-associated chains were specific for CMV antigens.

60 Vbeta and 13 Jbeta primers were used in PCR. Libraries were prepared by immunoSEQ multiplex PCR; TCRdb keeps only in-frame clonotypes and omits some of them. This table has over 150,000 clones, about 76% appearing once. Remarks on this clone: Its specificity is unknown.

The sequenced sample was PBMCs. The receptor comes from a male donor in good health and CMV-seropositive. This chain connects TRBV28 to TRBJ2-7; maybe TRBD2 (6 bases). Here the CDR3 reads CASRLGRSYEQYF. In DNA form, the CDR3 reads TGTGCCAGCAGGCTAGGGAGGTCCTACGAGCAGTACTTC.